Each of the 3 T cell receptor beta chains below was sequenced from the same sample in a study of cytomegalovirus exposure and HLA in healthy donors. Sequencing used immunoSEQ multiplex PCR; TCRdb keeps in-frame clones, though not all of them. The table records approximately 72,000 clones, less than 95% of them present only once. Material: PBMCs. Every receptor here comes from a woman under 30 in good health and CMV-seronegative.

The V and J genes are TRBV9 and TRBJ2-3; D uncertain. CDR1 SGDLS and CDR2 YYNGEE come from the germline V gene. This CDR3 is built from 15 residues. Deletions cut 2 bases from V and 4 bases from J, with 14 bases between. CDR3 DNA sequence: TGTGCCAGCAGCGTGCTCCCCTCGGCGGCAGATACGCAGTATTTT. Amino acid sequence: CASSVLPSAADTQYF.

The chain couples TRBV28 to TRBJ1-2; weak D call: TRBD1 (6 bases). CDR1 and CDR2 from the germline V gene are MDHEN and SYDVKM. V lost 8 bases and J lost 4, with 26 bases in between. The CDR3 runs to 17 residues. CDR3 in amino acids: CASRPPGGGSGGYGYTF. Written as DNA, the CDR3 is TGTGCCAGCCGCCCCCCGGGGGGGGGCAGCGGCGGCTATGGCTACACCTTC.

V usage is TRBV5-4 and J usage is TRBJ1-5, with TRBD1 as a possible D gene (5 bases). V was clipped by 5 bases and J by 0 bases, with 6 bases between them. Germline CDR1 is SGHNT and CDR2 is YYREEE (reference sequence). The CDR3 spans 13 residues. As DNA, the CDR3 is TGTGCCAGCAGTACAGGTAGCAATCAGCCCCAGCATTTT. It translates to CASSTGSNQPQHF. Using reference TRBV5-4 and TRBJ1-5 for the parts outside the CDR3, the full variable domain is ETGVTQSPTHLIKTRGQQVTLRCSSQSGHNTVSWYQQALGQGPQFIFQYYREEENGRGNFPPRFSGLQFPNYSSELNVNALELDDSALYLCASSTGSNQPQHFGDGTRLSIL.